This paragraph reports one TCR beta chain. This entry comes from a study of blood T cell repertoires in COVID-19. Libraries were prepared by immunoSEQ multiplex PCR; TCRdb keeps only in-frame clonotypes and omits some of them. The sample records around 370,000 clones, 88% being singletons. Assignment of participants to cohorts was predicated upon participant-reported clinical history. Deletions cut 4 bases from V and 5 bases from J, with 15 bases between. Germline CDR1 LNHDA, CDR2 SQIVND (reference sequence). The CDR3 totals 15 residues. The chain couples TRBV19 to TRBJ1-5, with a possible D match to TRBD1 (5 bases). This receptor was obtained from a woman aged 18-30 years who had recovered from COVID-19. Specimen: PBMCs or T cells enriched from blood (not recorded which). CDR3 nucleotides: TGTGCCAGTAGTAGGGAGGGGCTGTTCGATCAGCCCCAGCATTTT. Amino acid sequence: CASSREGLFDQPQHF.